Following are 25 T cell receptor beta chains from one sample sequenced in a study of human T cells and chemical hapten exposure. Indicated time point: patch test 3, about 24 weeks after DPC sensitization. Treatment described: therapeutic diphenylcyclopropenone sensitization with weekly scalp DPC. TCRdb reanalysed the RACE reads using MiXCR and keeps one entry per CDR3 protein. The profile shows about 84,000 distinct CDR3 sequences, about 10% of them singletons. The input for sequencing was whole blood, taken in connection with sensitization to the hapten diphenylcyclopropenone (DPC). The receptors derive from a woman between 50 and 59 years old with alopecia areata. Some clones in this sample may be carry-over from other donors' samples.

This clonotype was counted ten times or more. The chain recombines TRBV7-9 with TRBJ2-1; TRBD2 matches 7 bases. The CDR3 runs to 13 residues. The germline gives CDR1 SEHNR, CDR2 FQNEAQ (reference sequence). The V and J ends lost 0 bases and 9 bases, in that order; junction bases with no gene match: 2. DNA of the CDR3: TGTGCCAGCAGCTTAGCGGCGGGAGCTGAGCAGTTCTTC. Amino acid sequence: CASSLAAGAEQFF.

The chain has TRBV20-1 and TRBJ2-7, with D uncertain. The CDR3 spans 12 residues. Trimming shortened V by 3 bases and J by 0 bases, and 6 bases separated the two germline ends. Germline CDR1 and CDR2: DFQATT and SNEGSKA (reference sequence). CDR3 nucleotides: TGCAGTGCTAGGACCAGCTCCTACGAGCAGTACTTC. Its protein product is CSARTSSYEQYF.

This clonotype was counted ten times or more. The chain employs TRBV29-1 and TRBJ2-3; D perhaps matches TRBD2 (5 bases). V lost 4 bases to trimming and J lost 2 bases, with 7 bases between them. Germline-derived CDR1 and CDR2 are SQVTM and ANQGSEA. The CDR3 is 12 amino acids. In nucleotides, the CDR3 is TGCAGCGTTGTCGGGGTCACAGATACGCAGTATTTT. Protein sequence: CSVVGVTDTQYF.

This clonotype was picked up many times. The chain is built from TRBV11-1 and TRBJ2-7, with 9 positions matching TRBD1. The trim removed 4 bases at V and 5 bases at J, leaving 12 bases unmatched. The CDR3 spans 16 residues. From germline, CDR1 is SGHAT and CDR2 FQDESV (reference sequence). DNA for the CDR3: TGTGCCAGCAGCTCGACCGGGACAGGGATAACCCACGAGCAGTACTTC. Its translation is CASSSTGTGITHEQYF.

The rearrangement joins TRBV18 to TRBJ2-5; possibly TRBD1 for D (6 bases). Per the germline V gene, CDR1 is KGHSH and CDR2 is LQKENI. The ends were cut back, 0 bases at V and 5 bases at J, with 16 bases in the middle. The CDR3 has 16 residues. The CDR3 is CASSPPGRGEAETQYF. CDR3 DNA sequence: TGTGCCAGCTCACCACCCGGCAGGGGCGAGGCCGAGACCCAGTACTTC.

This clonotype was seen ten or more times. This rearrangement joins TRBV7-2 to TRBJ2-7; 10 positions match TRBD2. V shed 4 bases, J shed 3 bases, and the junction held 6 bases outside the gene matches. Germline V gene lookup returns CDR1 SGHTA and CDR2 FQGNSA. There are 15 residues in the CDR3. The CDR3 sequence: CASSSRTSGLYEQYF. The CDR3 DNA reads TGTGCCAGCAGCTCGAGGACTAGCGGCCTCTACGAGCAGTACTTC. The variable domain in full, completed from reference TRBV7-2 and TRBJ2-7, reads GAGVSQSPSNKVTEKGKDVELRCDPISGHTALYWYRQSLGQGLEFLIYFQGNSAPDKSGLPSDRFSAERTGGSVSTLTIQRTQQEDSAVYLCASSSRTSGLYEQYFGPGTRLTVT.

This clonotype was counted between two and nine times. The V and J genes are TRBV7-2 and TRBJ2-1; the match to TRBD2 covers 10 bases. Germline V gives CDR1 SGHTA, CDR2 FQGNSA. The CDR3 loop spans 16 amino acids. Germline trimming cut 5 bases from V and 6 bases from J; bases unmatched to any gene: 10. DNA of the CDR3: TGTGCCAGCAGCCCCCGAGCGGGAGGGGGAGGCAATGAGCAGTTCTTC. Amino acid sequence: CASSPRAGGGGNEQFF.

The chain couples TRBV14 to TRBJ1-2, with 7 bases fitting TRBD1. With 6 bases clipped from V and 14 bases from J, the junction kept 12 bases outside the gene matches. There are 12 residues in the CDR3. CDR1 and CDR2 (germline): SGHDN, FVKESK. The CDR3: CASRTMTGQKTF. CDR3 sequence (DNA): TGTGCCAGCAGGACAATGACAGGGCAAAAGACCTTC.

V and J are TRBV7-8 and TRBJ2-7; 8 nucleotides align to TRBD1. CDR1 and CDR2 (germline): SGHVS, FQNEAQ. The CDR3 is 15 residues long. V dropped 5 bases and J dropped 3; count of bases not matched to a gene: 9. The CDR3 sequence is CASSGNGQGGYEQYF. The CDR3 DNA is TGTGCCAGCAGCGGCAATGGACAGGGCGGCTACGAGCAGTACTTC.

This clonotype was seen ten or more times. This rearrangement joins TRBV7-9 to TRBJ1-1, with D possibly being TRBD1 (5 bases). The CDR3 totals 17 residues. Germline lookup yields CDR1 SEHNR and CDR2 FQNEAQ (reference sequence). The germline V and J ends were trimmed by 0 bases and 3 bases, with 17 bases remaining between them. The CDR3 DNA reads TGTGCCAGCAGCTTAGCGGTGGCAGGGAGGGAAGACACTGAAGCTTTCTTT. Its translation is CASSLAVAGREDTEAFF.

The V gene is TRBV7-3, the J gene TRBJ2-1; TRBD2 aligns across 14 bases. CDR3 size: 18 residues. Looked up from germline, CDR1 is SGHTA and CDR2 is FQGTGA. The trim removed 3 bases at V and 1 base at J, leaving 5 bases unmatched. CDR3 amino acids: CASSFAGLAGGSYNEQFF. The DNA for the CDR3 is TGTGCCAGCAGCTTTGCTGGACTAGCGGGAGGTTCCTACAATGAGCAGTTCTTC.

This clonotype was counted at least ten times. The CDR3 sequence: CSVDGLAGETEQFF. The CDR3, as DNA: TGCAGCGTTGATGGGCTAGCGGGAGAGACTGAGCAGTTCTTC. This sequence joins TRBV29-1 and TRBJ2-1; 10 bases are a match to TRBD2. The CDR3 consists of 14 residues. Losses at the gene ends were 3 bases for V and 9 bases for J; bases not matched to a gene: 8. CDR1 is SQVTM, CDR2 ANQGSEA, per germline.

This clonotype appeared a few times. The V gene is TRBV20-1, the J gene TRBJ1-6; TRBD1 matches at 7 bases. CDR3 length: 11 residues. Germline V CDR1 and CDR2: DFQATT, SNEGSKA (reference sequence). Trimming removed 6 bases from V and 14 bases from J; junction bases left unmatched: 7. CDR3 sequence reads: CSARQGQSLHF. In DNA form, the CDR3 reads TGCAGTGCGCGACAGGGACAGTCCCTCCACTTT.

This clonotype was counted once. This is likely a read error, given that the CDR3 carries no conserved phenylalanine or tryptophan at its end. The chain joins TRBV27 to TRBJ2-3; 14 bases are shared with TRBD2. With 7 bases clipped from V and 7 bases from J, the junction kept 7 bases outside the gene matches. The CDR3 sequence is 15 residues long. CDR1 and CDR2 (germline): MNHEY, SMNVEV (reference sequence). CDR3 nucleotide sequence: TGTGCCAGCATCGAGACTAGCGGGAGGGCACATACGCAGTATATT. Translating gives CASIETSGRAHTQYI.

The J gene is TRBJ2-5, the V gene TRBV20-1; unclear D gene. This CDR3 comprises 14 residues. Germline CDR1 DFQATT, CDR2 SNEGSKA (reference sequence). Trimming left V 1 base short and J 2 bases short, with 11 bases between. The CDR3 sequence is CSARVDGRQETQYF. The CDR3 nucleotides read TGCAGTGCTAGAGTCGACGGTCGACAAGAGACCCAGTACTTC.

About this clonotype itself: A clone one base away is much larger, so this may be a read error. The V call is TRBV11-2, the J call TRBJ2-1; D may be TRBD1 or TRBD2 (5 bases each). The CDR3 has 15 amino acids. Germline V gene data show CDR1 as SGHAT and CDR2 as FQNNGV. The CDR3 DNA reads as TGTGACAGCAGCCCGCCGGGGCTAGTCGGCATTGGTTTGTTCTTC. It codes for CDSSPPGLVGIGLFF. Supplemented by reference TRBV11-2 and TRBJ2-1, the full variable domain reads EAGVAQSPRYKIIEKRQSVAFWCNPISGHATLYWYQQILGQGPKLLIQFQNNGVVDDSQLPKDRFSAERLKGVDSTLKIQPAKLEDSAVYLCDSSPPGLVGIGLFFGPGTRLTVL.

This clonotype was counted many times. This chain uses TRBV19 with TRBJ2-7, with D perhaps TRBD1 or TRBD2 (5 bases each). CDR3 length equals 13 residues. Trimming took 7 bases from V and 0 from J, leaving 10 bases between them. Per germline, CDR1 LNHDA and CDR2 SQIVND (reference sequence). As DNA, the CDR3 is TGTGCCAGTAACGGGGACGGCTCCTACGAGCAGTACTTC. It is translated as CASNGDGSYEQYF.

The V and J genes are TRBV18 and TRBJ1-2, with a tentative D call TRBD1 (6 bases). Germline loops: CDR1 KGHSH, CDR2 LQKENI. The CDR3 is 14 amino acids. Between the trimmed V and J ends, which lost 3 bases and 2 bases, there was a span of 10 bases. CDR3 nucleotides: TGTGCCAGCTCACCTGCGGGACAAAACTATGGCTACACCTTC. Encoded protein: CASSPAGQNYGYTF.

This clonotype was counted ten times or more. This sequence joins TRBV11-2 and TRBJ2-1; TRBD2 matches 7 bases. CDR1 SGHAT and CDR2 FQNNGV come from the germline V gene. The length of the CDR3 is 14 residues. Trimming removed 1 base from V and 6 bases from J; junction bases left unmatched: 3. DNA for the CDR3: TGTGCCAGCAGCTTAGGCGGGAGAAGCAATGAGCAGTTCTTC. Its translation is CASSLGGRSNEQFF.

This clonotype was observed at least ten times. CDR3 sequence (DNA): TGTGCCAGCAGTTACTCGAAACTAGGTACCTACAATGAGCAGTTCTTC. This sequence encodes CASSYSKLGTYNEQFF. The J gene is TRBJ2-1, the V gene TRBV6-2 or TRBV6-3, with D possibly being TRBD2 (5 bases). Germline values: CDR1 MNHEY, CDR2 SVGEGT. The CDR3 is 16 amino acids. Trimming shortened V by 0 bases and J by 2 bases, and 11 bases separated the two germline ends.

This clonotype was counted many times. This chain uses TRBV28 with TRBJ2-1, with D possibly being TRBD2 (5 bases). The germline V and J ends were trimmed by 8 bases and 1 base, with 15 bases remaining between them. The germline V gene encodes CDR1 MDHEN and CDR2 SYDVKM. CDR3 length: 15 residues. The CDR3 DNA is TGTGCCAGCCCTCCGCCGAGCGGATCCTACAATGAGCAGTTCTTC. This encodes CASPPPSGSYNEQFF.

This clonotype was counted many times. This chain uses TRBV20-1 with TRBJ2-3, with D possibly matching TRBD1 (7 bases). The CDR3 sequence is 12 residues long. Germline V gene sequence: CDR1 DFQATT, CDR2 SNEGSKA (reference sequence). CDR3 nucleotides: TGCACCGAGACAGGGACTACAGATACGCAGTATTTT. Translated: CTETGTTDTQYF.

This clonotype was observed many times. The CDR3 protein is CATSLTGGLGEQYF. Here the CDR3 DNA reads TGTGCCACCAGCCTTACAGGGGGCCTGGGTGAGCAGTACTTC. The chain joins TRBV15 to TRBJ2-7; 9 positions match TRBD1. The CDR3 sequence is 14 residues long. Germline V gene data show CDR1 as LNHNV and CDR2 as YYDKDF (reference sequence). The J segment lost 7 bases and the V segment lost 5 bases, leaving 9 bases of the junction unmatched.

This clonotype was recorded at least ten times. The chain carries TRBV5-6 and TRBJ2-1, with TRBD2 matching over 7 bases. CDR1 is SGHDT, CDR2 YYEEEE, per germline. This CDR3 has 15 amino acids. With V trimmed by 3 bases and J by 2 bases, 5 bases remained unmatched. The chain's CDR3 is CASSSGLQAYNEQFF. CDR3 DNA sequence: TGTGCCAGCAGCTCGGGACTACAGGCCTACAATGAGCAGTTCTTC.

This clonotype was detected many times. Written as DNA, the CDR3 is TGTGCCAGCAGCTTAGGACAGGGAACCTCCACCGGGGAGCTGTTTTTT. It encodes CASSLGQGTSTGELFF. The gene calls are TRBV7-2 and TRBJ2-2, with 7 bases matching TRBD1. The germline V gene has CDR1 SGHTA and CDR2 FQGNSA. The CDR3 covers 16 residues. V shed 1 base and J 4 bases; nucleotides not matched to a gene: 6.